One T cell receptor beta chain is described in this entry. Its antigen is unknown. Germline V CDR1 and CDR2: LNHDA, SQIVND (reference sequence). V was pared by 11 bases and J by 6 bases, with 18 bases between. The CDR3 extends over 13 amino acids. TCRdb's copy holds only in-frame clones and misses some; the assay was immunoSEQ multiplex PCR. In the table there are tens of thousands of clones, around 84% of which are singletons. These data come from a study of identifying expanded T cells in peripheral blood. Study outcomes and limitations: Across healthy donors, higher total template counts meant significantly greater approximately 2-week count variance. Over approximately two and four weeks, about 17 and 20 clones changed, versus roughly 1.2 between replicates.

This chain uses TRBV19 with TRBJ2-3; D may be TRBD1 or TRBD2 (6 bases each). The clonotype originates from a person between 18 and 75 years old in good health. Input material: blood. The CDR3 coding sequence is TGTGCCTCTGAAGAGGGGGGTGGGGATACGCAGTATTTT. It translates to CASEEGGGDTQYF.